This is a list of T cell receptor beta chains from one sample in a study of blood T cell repertoires in COVID-19. Sequencing used immunoSEQ multiplex PCR; TCRdb keeps in-frame clones, though not all of them. The sample lists 350,000 to 400,000 clones; about 89% were seen once. Sequencing used PBMCs or T cells enriched from blood (not recorded which). These receptors originate from a middle-aged woman who had been exposed to COVID-19. Both conserved end residues are part of each CDR3. The D gene is left open where the match is weak. Clone size, where shown, is once, few, many, or a class for clones that have expanded.

j_call d_call v_call clone_size cdr3_nt cdr3_aa
TRBJ1-2 TRBD1 TRBV5-6 . TGTGCCAGCAGCCCTGGACAGGACCACTATGGCTACACCTTC CASSPGQDHYGYTF
TRBJ1-1 . TRBV5-8 . TGTGCCAGCAGCTTCCCCCTCGTCCCGGCTTTCTTT CASSFPLVPAFF
TRBJ2-2 . TRBV6-5 . TGTGCCAGCAGTTACAGGGGGATAGCCGGGGAGCTGTTTTTT CASSYRGIAGELFF
TRBJ2-3 TRBD2 TRBV7-6 . TGTGCCAGCAGCTACCTAGCGGGGGGCACAGATACGCAGTATTTT CASSYLAGGTDTQYF
TRBJ1-1 . TRBV18 . TGTGCCAGCTCACCACGGGCAGGGGATACGGGGGAAGCTTTCTTT CASSPRAGDTGEAFF
TRBJ2-7 . TRBV5-1 . TGCGCCAGCAGCTTGGTAACAGGGACCTACGAGCAGTACTTC CASSLVTGTYEQYF
TRBJ2-3 TRBD2 TRBV3-1/TRBV3-2 . TGTGCCAGCAGTCTAGCGGGGGAGAGAGCAGATACGCAGTATTTT CASSLAGERADTQYF
TRBJ2-2 TRBD1 TRBV5-1 . TGCGCCAGCAGCCCGGGACAGGGGAACACCGGGGAGCTGTTTTTT CASSPGQGNTGELFF
TRBJ2-6 . TRBV12-5 . TGTGCTAGTGGTTCCCCCCCCTGGGACACTCGGTCTGGGGCCAACGTCCTGACTTTC CASGSPPWDTRSGANVLTF
TRBJ1-1 TRBD1 TRBV27 . TGTGCCAGCAGTTTATCCCCGGACAGGGGAAGAACTGAAGCTTTCTTT CASSLSPDRGRTEAFF
TRBJ2-3 . TRBV5-4 once TGTGCCAGCAGCATCGTCCCGAGGGATACGCAGTATTTT CASSIVPRDTQYF
TRBJ2-4 . TRBV27 few TGTGCCAGCAGCCCTACTAGCAAAAACATTCAGTACTTC CASSPTSKNIQYF
TRBJ1-2 . TRBV5-4 . TGTGCCAGCAGCTTGGGTGGAGCCGCGGGGTCAGGCTACACCTTC CASSLGGAAGSGYTF
TRBJ1-2 TRBD1 TRBV5-4 . TGTGCCAGCAGCCCCGCGGGAACCCACCGGAGACAGGGGCTTGGGGGCTACACCTTC CASSPAGTHRRQGLGGYTF
TRBJ1-1 . TRBV5-8 . TGTGCCAGCAGCAGGGCAGGGACTAACACTGAAGCTTTCTTT CASSRAGTNTEAFF
TRBJ2-3 TRBD2 TRBV4-2 . TGTGCCAGCAGCCAAGCACTAGCGGGTGGAGATACGCAGTATTTT CASSQALAGGDTQYF
TRBJ1-3 . TRBV7-9 . TGTGCCAGCAGCTTACCAACCTCGGGGGGGCCCGGAAACACCATATATTTT CASSLPTSGGPGNTIYF
TRBJ2-5 TRBD1 TRBV18 . TGTGCCAGCTCGACGGGACAGGGCGGCGTGGAGACCCAGTACTTC CASSTGQGGVETQYF
TRBJ2-1 . TRBV2 . TGTGCCAGCAGAGCACAGGTTCCCTACAATGAGCAGTTCTTC CASRAQVPYNEQFF